One and the same sample provided the 16 T cell receptor beta chains below, sequenced in a study of OX40 agonist ivuxolimab in advanced cancers. TCRdb keeps only in-frame clones here, not all; method: immunoSEQ multiplex PCR. The sample includes roughly 80,000 clones, 90% of them seen just once. This specimen was CD4+ or CD8+ T cells sorted from blood, taken in a trial of the OX40 agonist ivuxolimab. The receptors come from an adult with an advanced solid tumor such as melanoma, head and neck, liver or kidney cancer.

The J gene is TRBJ2-1, the V gene TRBV6-4, with D possibly matching TRBD1 (6 bases). The CDR3 runs 13 residues. With 3 bases removed from V and 6 bases from J, the gap between germline ends came to 9 bases. Germline V CDR1 and CDR2: MRHNA, SNTAGT. Here the CDR3 reads CASSDLGGNEQFF. CDR3 DNA: TGTGCCAGCAGTGATCTAGGGGGCAATGAGCAGTTCTTC.

This rearrangement joins TRBV7-8 to TRBJ1-2; D might be TRBD1 (5 bases). V was clipped by 5 bases and J by 4 bases, with 23 bases between them. The germline V gene has CDR1 SGHVS and CDR2 FQNEAQ. The CDR3 extends over 17 amino acids. CDR3 sequence: CASSPFAVQGLPYGYTF. Written as DNA, the CDR3 is TGTGCCAGCAGCCCCTTCGCCGTTCAGGGCTTACCCTATGGCTACACCTTC.

The chain combines TRBV19 with TRBJ1-5; a weak D match, TRBD1 (6 bases). V was pared by 4 bases and J by 6 bases, with 13 bases between. From germline, CDR1 is LNHDA and CDR2 SQIVND (reference sequence). The CDR3 loop spans 14 amino acids. CDR3 nucleotide sequence: TGTGCCAGTAGTAAATCAGGGGACCCTCAGCCCCAGCATTTT. Translated: CASSKSGDPQPQHF.

This rearrangement joins TRBV5-6 to TRBJ2-7; D could derive from TRBD1 or TRBD2 (6 bases each). Germline CDR1 reads SGHDT; CDR2 reads YYEEEE. Trimming stripped 7 bases from V and 7 bases from J, with 18 bases between. This CDR3 region has 13 residues. CDR3 sequence (DNA): TGTGCCAGCCACATGAGGGGGGTGTGGGAGCAGTACTTC. Amino acids: CASHMRGVWEQYF.

The rearrangement joins TRBV5-1 to TRBJ2-1; D is ambiguous. Trimming removed 0 bases at V and 7 bases at J, with 5 bases between. This CDR3 spans 12 amino acids. The germline gives CDR1 SGHRS, CDR2 YFSETQ. CDR3 sequence: CASSLAGNEQFF. The CDR3 DNA reads TGCGCCAGCAGCTTGGCCGGGAATGAGCAGTTCTTC.

The chain links TRBV4-1 to TRBJ2-2; D is undetermined. The CDR3 loop spans 13 amino acids. Per the germline V gene, CDR1 is MGHRA and CDR2 is YSYEKL. V was clipped by 0 bases and J by 6 bases, with 5 bases between them. The CDR3 DNA sequence: TGCGCCAGCAGCCAAGAAAGAGCCGGGGAGCTGTTTTTT. It specifies CASSQERAGELFF.

The chain links TRBV27 to TRBJ2-2; no clear D. The V and J ends lost 4 bases and 5 bases respectively, with 2 bases between them. Looked up from germline, CDR1 is MNHEY and CDR2 is SMNVEV (reference sequence). The CDR3 runs to 11 residues. DNA of the CDR3: TGTGCCAGCAGTTCTACCGGGGAGCTGTTTTTT. Encoded protein: CASSSTGELFF.

The rearrangement uses TRBV7-2 and TRBJ2-5, with D possibly being TRBD1 (5 bases). V was cut by 0 bases and J by 4 bases, with 9 bases left in between. Germline V gene data show CDR1 as SGHTA and CDR2 as FQGNSA. The CDR3 consists of 14 residues. The CDR3 nucleotides read TGTGCCAGCAGCTTAGCGGGAAGGGGAGAGACCCAGTACTTC. Its protein product is CASSLAGRGETQYF.

The rearrangement links TRBV7-3 to TRBJ2-1; 7 nucleotides match TRBD1. The germline V gene has CDR1 SGHTA and CDR2 FQGTGA. Unmatched junction bases numbered 8, after V lost 0 bases and J lost 9 bases. The CDR3 runs 15 residues. This chain's CDR3 is CASSLTFQGVGEQFF. CDR3 sequence (DNA): TGTGCCAGCAGCTTAACGTTCCAGGGGGTTGGTGAGCAGTTCTTC.

The rearrangement links TRBV7-3 to TRBJ2-1; 7 bases agree with TRBD2. This CDR3 region has 13 residues. V shed 2 bases and J 8 bases; nucleotides not matched to a gene: 3. Germline CDR1 SGHTA, CDR2 FQGTGA. The CDR3 coding sequence is TGTGCCAGCAGCTTAGGGCGGGAGCATGAGCAGTTCTTC. It codes for CASSLGREHEQFF. Together with reference TRBV7-3 and TRBJ2-1, the CDR3 gives the full variable domain: GAGVSQTPSNKVTEKGKYVELRCDPISGHTALYWYRQSLGQGPEFLIYFQGTGAADDSGLPNDRFFAVRPEGSVSTLKIQRTERGDSAVYLCASSLGREHEQFFGPGTRLTVL.

This clone was observed once. V gene TRBV6-6 combines with J gene TRBJ2-2; D is unresolved. The germline V gene has CDR1 MNHNY and CDR2 SVGAGI (reference sequence). The V end was cut by 7 bases, the J end by 6 bases, with 12 bases between. The CDR3 has 13 residues. The CDR3 loop is CASKSYSAGELFF. The CDR3 nucleotides read TGTGCCAGCAAGTCATACAGTGCCGGGGAGCTGTTTTTT.

This clone was seen only once. One end of the junction is discordant with germline, which a read error may explain. CDR3 amino acids: CASSQEWDGQGSF. CDR3 coding DNA: TGTGCCAGCAGCCAAGAATGGGACGGCCAAGGATCCTTC. The rearrangement joins TRBV4-2 to TRBJ1-2, with D possibly being TRBD1 (5 bases). The CDR3 totals 13 residues. CDR1 LGHNA and CDR2 YNFKEQ come from the germline V gene.

The table lists this clone with a count of one. The chain employs TRBV7-9 and TRBJ2-5; possibly TRBD1 or TRBD2 for D (6 bases each). Germline loops: CDR1 SEHNR, CDR2 FQNEAQ (reference sequence). The V end lost 3 bases, the J end lost 4 bases, and 12 bases lay between the germline ends. CDR3 size: 14 residues. The CDR3 DNA follows: TGTGCCAGCAGCTTTATCGGGGGCGGAGAGACCCAGTACTTC. This encodes CASSFIGGGETQYF.

CDR3 nucleotides: TGTGCCACCCTCCTCTGGGGGAGTGGTCCTAGCTCCTACAATGAGCAGTTCTTC. Translated: CATLLWGSGPSSYNEQFF. The rearrangement links TRBV28 to TRBJ2-1; D could derive from TRBD1 or TRBD2 (5 bases each). The germline V gene encodes CDR1 MDHEN and CDR2 SYDVKM. The CDR3 has 18 residues. V was pared by 10 bases and J by 0 bases, with 25 bases between.

This clone was recorded once. The junction differs from germline at one of its ends, possibly a read error. The CDR3 DNA reads as TGTGCCGGCAGCCCCTTGGACAGGAACACCGGGGAGCTGTTTTTT. Protein product: CAGSPLDRNTGELFF. The V and J genes are TRBV9 and TRBJ2-2; D may be TRBD1 (6 bases). Germline CDR1 reads SGDLS; CDR2 reads YYNGEE. The CDR3 consists of 15 residues.

This chain connects TRBV6-1 to TRBJ1-1; D remains ambiguous. This CDR3 has 13 residues. V shed 2 bases and J shed 0 bases, with 4 bases lying between them. CDR1 is MNHNS, CDR2 SASEGT, per germline. The CDR3 bases are TGTGCCAGCAGTGAAAGACTGAACACTGAAGCTTTCTTT. Its translation: CASSERLNTEAFF.